Reported below is one TCR beta chain. The sample originates from a study of blood T cell repertoires in COVID-19. Study-wide context: Some COVID-19 samples were acute and others convalescent; all came from the United States, Italy and Spain. Sample material is recorded as cDNA or gDNA derived from T cells, B-cell-depleted T cells, or PBMCs.

This CDR3 region has 14 residues. Germline-derived CDR1 and CDR2 are LNHNV and YYDKDF (reference sequence). V dropped 0 bases and J dropped 6 bases, with 11 bases sitting between them. Assay: immunoSEQ multiplex PCR; the TCRdb copy retains only in-frame clones and omits some. The sample lists about 100,000 clones; about 81% were seen once. Material: peripheral blood. The chain recombines TRBV15 with TRBJ1-2, with D unclear. The source is an older woman with acute or convalescent COVID-19. CDR3 in amino acids: CATSRDLRSDGYTF. The CDR3, as DNA: TGTGCCACCAGCAGAGATCTCCGGTCGGATGGCTACACCTTC.